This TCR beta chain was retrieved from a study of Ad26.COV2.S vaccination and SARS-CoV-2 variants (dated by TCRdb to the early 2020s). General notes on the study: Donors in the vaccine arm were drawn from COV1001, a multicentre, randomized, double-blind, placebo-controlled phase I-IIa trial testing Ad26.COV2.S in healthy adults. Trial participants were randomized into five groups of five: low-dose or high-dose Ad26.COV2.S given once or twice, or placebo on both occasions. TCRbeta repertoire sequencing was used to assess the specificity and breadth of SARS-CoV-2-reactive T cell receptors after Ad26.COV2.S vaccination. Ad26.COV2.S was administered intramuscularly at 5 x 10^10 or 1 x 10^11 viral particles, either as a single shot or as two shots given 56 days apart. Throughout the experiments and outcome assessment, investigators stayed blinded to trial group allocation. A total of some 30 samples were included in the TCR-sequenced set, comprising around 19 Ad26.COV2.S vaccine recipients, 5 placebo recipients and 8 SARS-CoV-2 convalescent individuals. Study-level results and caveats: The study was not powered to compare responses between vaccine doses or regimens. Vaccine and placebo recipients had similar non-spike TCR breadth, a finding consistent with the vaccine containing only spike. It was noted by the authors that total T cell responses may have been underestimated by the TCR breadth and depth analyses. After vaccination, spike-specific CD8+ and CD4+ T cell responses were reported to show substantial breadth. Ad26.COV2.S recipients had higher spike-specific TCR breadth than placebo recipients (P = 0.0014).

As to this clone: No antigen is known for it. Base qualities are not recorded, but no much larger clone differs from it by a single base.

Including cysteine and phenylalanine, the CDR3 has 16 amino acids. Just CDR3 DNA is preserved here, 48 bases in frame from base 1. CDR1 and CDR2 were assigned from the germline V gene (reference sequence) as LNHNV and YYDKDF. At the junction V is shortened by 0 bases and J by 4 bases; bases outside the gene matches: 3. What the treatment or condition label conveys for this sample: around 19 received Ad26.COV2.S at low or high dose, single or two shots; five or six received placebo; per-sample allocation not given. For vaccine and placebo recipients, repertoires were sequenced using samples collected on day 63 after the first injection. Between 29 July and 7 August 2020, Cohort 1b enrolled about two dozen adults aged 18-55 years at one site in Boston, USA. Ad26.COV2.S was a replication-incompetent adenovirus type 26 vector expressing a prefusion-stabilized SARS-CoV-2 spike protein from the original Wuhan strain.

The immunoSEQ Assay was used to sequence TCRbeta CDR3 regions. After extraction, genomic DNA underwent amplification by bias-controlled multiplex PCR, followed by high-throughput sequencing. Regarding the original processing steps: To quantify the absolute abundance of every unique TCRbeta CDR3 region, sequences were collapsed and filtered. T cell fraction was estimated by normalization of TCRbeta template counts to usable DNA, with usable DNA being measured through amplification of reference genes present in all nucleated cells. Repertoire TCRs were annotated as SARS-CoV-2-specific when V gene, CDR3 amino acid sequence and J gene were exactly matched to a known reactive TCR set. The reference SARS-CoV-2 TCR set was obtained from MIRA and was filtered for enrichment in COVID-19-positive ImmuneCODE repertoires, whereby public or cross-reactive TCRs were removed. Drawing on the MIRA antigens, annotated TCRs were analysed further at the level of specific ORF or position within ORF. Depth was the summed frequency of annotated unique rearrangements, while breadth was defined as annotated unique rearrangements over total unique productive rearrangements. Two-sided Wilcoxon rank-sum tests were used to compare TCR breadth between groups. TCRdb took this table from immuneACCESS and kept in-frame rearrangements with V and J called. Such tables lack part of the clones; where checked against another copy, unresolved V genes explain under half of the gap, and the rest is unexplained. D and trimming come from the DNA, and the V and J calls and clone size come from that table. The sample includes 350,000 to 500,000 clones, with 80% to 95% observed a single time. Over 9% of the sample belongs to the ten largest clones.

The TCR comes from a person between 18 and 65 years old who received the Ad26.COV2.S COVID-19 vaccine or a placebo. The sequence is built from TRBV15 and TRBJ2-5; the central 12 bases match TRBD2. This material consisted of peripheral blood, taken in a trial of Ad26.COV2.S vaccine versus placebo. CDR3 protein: CATSRETSGRGETQYF. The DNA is TGTGCCACCAGCAGAGAGACTAGCGGGAGAGGAGAGACCCAGTACTTC. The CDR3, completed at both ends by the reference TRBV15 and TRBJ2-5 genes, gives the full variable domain DAMVIQNPRYQVTQFGKPVTLSCSQTLNHNVMYWYQQKSSQAPKLLFHYYDKDFNNEADTPDNFQSRRPNTSFCFLDIRSPGLGDTAMYLCATSRETSGRGETQYFGPGTRLLVL.